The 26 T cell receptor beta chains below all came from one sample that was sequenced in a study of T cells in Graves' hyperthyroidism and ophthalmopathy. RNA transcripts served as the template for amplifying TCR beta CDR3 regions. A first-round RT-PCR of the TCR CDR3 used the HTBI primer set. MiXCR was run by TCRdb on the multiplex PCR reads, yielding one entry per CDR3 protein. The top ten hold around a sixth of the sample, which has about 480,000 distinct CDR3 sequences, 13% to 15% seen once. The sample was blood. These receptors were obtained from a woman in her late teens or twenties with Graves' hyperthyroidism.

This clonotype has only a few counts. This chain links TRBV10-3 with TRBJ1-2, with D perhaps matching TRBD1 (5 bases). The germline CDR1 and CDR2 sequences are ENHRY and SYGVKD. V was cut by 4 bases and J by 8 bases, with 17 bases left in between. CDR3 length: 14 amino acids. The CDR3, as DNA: TGTGCCATCAGTGCCCCAGTCTTAAGGGACGGCTACACCTTC. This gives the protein CAISAPVLRDGYTF.

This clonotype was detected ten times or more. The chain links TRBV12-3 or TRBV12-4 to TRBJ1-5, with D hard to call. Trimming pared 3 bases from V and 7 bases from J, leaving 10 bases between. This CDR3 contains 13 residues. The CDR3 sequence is CASSLDLRQPQHF. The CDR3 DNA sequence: TGTGCCAGCAGTTTGGATCTAAGACAGCCCCAGCATTTT.

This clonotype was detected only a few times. The CDR3 reads CASRGRGLYTEAFF. CDR3 nucleotides: TGTGCCAGTCGGGGCAGGGGGCTGTACACTGAAGCTTTCTTT. This chain joins TRBV9 and TRBJ1-1, with TRBD1 identical over 8 bases. The CDR3 has 14 residues. The germline V gene has CDR1 SGDLS and CDR2 YYNGEE. The trim removed 8 bases at V and 3 bases at J, leaving 9 bases unmatched. Using reference TRBV9 and TRBJ1-1 for the parts outside the CDR3, the full variable domain is DSGVTQTPKHLITATGQRVTLRCSPRSGDLSVYWYQQSLDQGLQFLIQYYNGEERAKGNILERFSAQQFPDLHSELNLSSLELGDSALYFCASRGRGLYTEAFFGQGTRLTVV.

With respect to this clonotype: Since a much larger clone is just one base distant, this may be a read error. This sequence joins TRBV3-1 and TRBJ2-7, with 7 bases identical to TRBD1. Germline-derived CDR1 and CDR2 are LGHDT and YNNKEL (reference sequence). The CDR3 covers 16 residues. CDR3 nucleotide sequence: TGTGCCAGCGGCCAAGAAGGGACAGTGAGCTCCTACGAGCAGTACTTC. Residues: CASGQEGTVSSYEQYF.

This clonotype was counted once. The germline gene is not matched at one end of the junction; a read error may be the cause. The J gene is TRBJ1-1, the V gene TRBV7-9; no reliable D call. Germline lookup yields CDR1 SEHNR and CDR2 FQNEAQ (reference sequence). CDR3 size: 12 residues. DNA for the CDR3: TGTGCCAGGAGCTTTCCGAACACTGAAGCTTTCTTT. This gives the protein CARSFPNTEAFF.

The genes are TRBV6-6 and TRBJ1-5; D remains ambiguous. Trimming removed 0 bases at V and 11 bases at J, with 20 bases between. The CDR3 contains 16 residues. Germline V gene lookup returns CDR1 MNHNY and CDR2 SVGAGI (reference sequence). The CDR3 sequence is CASSYSQATGPETQHF. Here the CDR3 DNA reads TGTGCCAGCAGTTACTCTCAAGCGACTGGACCCGAGACCCAGCATTTT.

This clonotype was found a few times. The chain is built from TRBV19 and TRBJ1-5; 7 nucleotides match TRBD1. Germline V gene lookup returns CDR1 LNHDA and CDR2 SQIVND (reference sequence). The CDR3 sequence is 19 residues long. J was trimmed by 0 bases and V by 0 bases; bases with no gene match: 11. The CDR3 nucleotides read TGTGCCAGTAGTATAGATCTGGCAGGGGGAACTTATAGCAATCAGCCCCAGCATTTT. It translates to CASSIDLAGGTYSNQPQHF.

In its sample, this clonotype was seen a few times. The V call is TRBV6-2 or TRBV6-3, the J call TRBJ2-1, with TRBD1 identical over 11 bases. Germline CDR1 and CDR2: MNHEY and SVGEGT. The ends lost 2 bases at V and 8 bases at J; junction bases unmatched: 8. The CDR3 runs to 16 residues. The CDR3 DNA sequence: TGTGCCAGCAGTTACCCCCCGGGACAGGGGGTGGATGAGCAGTTCTTC. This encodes CASSYPPGQGVDEQFF.

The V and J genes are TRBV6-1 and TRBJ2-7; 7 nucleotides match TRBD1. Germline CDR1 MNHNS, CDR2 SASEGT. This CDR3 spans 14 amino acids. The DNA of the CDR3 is TGTGCCGGCAGAGGGACAGTGTCCGTCTACGAGCAGTACGTC. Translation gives CAGRGTVSVYEQYV.

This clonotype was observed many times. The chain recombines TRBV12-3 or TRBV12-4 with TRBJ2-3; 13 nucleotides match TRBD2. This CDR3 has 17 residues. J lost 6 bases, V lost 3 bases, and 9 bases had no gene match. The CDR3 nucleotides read TGTGCCAGCAGTTTCCCCCAGACTAGCGGGAGGCTTGATACGCAGTATTTT. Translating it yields CASSFPQTSGRLDTQYF.

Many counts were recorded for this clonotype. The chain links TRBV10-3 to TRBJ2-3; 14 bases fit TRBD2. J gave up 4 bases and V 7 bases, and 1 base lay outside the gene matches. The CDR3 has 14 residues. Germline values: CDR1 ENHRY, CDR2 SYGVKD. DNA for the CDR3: TGTGCCATCATGACTAGCGGGAGGGCAGATACGCAGTATTTT. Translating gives CAIMTSGRADTQYF.

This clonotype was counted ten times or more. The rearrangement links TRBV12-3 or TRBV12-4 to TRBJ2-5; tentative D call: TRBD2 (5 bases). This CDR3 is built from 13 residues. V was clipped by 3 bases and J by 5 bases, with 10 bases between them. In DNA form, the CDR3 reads TGTGCCAGCAGTTTGGGAGTCGGCGAGACCCAGTACTTC. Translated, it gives CASSLGVGETQYF.

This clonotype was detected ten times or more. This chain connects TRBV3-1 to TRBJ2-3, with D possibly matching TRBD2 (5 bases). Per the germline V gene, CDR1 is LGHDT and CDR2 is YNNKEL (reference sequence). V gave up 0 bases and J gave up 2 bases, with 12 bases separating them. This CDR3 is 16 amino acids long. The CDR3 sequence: CASSQEGRAVTDTQYF. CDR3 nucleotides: TGTGCCAGCAGCCAAGAAGGAAGAGCGGTCACAGATACGCAGTATTTT.

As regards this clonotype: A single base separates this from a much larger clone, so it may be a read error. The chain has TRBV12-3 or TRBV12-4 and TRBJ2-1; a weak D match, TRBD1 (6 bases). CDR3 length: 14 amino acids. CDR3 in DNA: TGTGCCGGCAGTTTCTCGGACAGATACAATGAGCAGTTCTTC. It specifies CAGSFSDRYNEQFF.

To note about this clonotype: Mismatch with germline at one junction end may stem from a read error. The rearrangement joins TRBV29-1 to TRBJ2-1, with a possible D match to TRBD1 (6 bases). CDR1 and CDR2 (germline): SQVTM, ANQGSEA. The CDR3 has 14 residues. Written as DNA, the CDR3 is TGCAGCGTTGTCCCACCGACAGGAGCCAATGAGCAGCTCTTC. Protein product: CSVVPPTGANEQLF.

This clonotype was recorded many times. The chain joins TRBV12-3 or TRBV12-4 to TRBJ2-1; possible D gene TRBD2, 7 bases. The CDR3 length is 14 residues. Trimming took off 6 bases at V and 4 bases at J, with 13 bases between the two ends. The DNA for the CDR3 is TGTGCCAGCAGGGGAGGGGGGCGGTACAATGAGCAGTTCTTC. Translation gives CASRGGGRYNEQFF.

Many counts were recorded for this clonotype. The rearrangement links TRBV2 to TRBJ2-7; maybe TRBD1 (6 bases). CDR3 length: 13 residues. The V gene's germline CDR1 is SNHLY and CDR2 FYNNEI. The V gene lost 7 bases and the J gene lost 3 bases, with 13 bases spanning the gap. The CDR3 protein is CASISGAVYEQYF. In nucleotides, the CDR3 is TGTGCCAGCATCTCAGGGGCAGTCTACGAGCAGTACTTC.

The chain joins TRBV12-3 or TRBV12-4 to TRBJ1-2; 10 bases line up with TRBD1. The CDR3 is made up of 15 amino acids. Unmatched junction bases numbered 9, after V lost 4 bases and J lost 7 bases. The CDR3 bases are TGTGCCAGCAGTTCCGACAGGGGGCAGGGGGCTGGCTACACCTTC. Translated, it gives CASSSDRGQGAGYTF.

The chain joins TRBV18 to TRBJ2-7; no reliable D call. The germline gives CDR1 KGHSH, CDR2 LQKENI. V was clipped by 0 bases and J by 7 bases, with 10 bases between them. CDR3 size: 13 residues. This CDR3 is CASSPPLGREQYF. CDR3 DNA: TGTGCCAGCTCACCACCCCTGGGTCGGGAGCAGTACTTC.

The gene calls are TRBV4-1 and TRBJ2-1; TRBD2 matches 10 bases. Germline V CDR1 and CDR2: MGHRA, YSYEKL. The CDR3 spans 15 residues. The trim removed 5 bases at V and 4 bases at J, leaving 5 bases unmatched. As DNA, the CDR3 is TGCGCCAGCAGCTCCGGACTAGCGGATTACAATGAGCAGTTCTTC. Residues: CASSSGLADYNEQFF.

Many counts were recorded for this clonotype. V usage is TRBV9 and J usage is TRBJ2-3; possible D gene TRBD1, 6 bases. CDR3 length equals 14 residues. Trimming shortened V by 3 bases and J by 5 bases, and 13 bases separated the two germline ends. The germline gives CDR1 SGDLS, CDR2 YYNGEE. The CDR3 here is CASSGTDPRDTQYF. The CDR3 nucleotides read TGTGCCAGCAGCGGGACAGACCCTCGAGATACGCAGTATTTT.

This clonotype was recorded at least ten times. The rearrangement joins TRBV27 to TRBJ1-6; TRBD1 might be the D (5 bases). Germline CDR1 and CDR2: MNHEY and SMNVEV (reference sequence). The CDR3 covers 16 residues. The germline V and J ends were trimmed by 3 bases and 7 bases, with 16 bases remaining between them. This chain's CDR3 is CASSLSGQRANSPLHF. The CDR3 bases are TGTGCCAGCAGTTTGTCGGGGCAGAGGGCAAATTCACCCCTCCACTTT.

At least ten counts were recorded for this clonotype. The CDR3 loop is CASSVHLTSDTQYF. CDR3 DNA sequence: TGTGCCAGCAGCGTACACTTGACCTCAGATACGCAGTATTTT. The gene calls are TRBV9 and TRBJ2-3, with unresolved D. The CDR3 is made up of 14 amino acids. Germline loops: CDR1 SGDLS, CDR2 YYNGEE. Trimming removed 1 base from V and 4 bases from J, with 10 bases in between.

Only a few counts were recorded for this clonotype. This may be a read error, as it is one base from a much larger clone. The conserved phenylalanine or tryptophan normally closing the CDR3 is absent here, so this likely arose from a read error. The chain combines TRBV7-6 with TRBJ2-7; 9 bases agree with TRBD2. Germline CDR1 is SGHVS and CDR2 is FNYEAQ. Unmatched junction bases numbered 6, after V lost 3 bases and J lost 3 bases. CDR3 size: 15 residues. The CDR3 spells CASSFVAGEGYEQYL. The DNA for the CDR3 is TGTGCCAGCAGCTTCGTAGCGGGAGAGGGCTACGAGCAGTACCTC.

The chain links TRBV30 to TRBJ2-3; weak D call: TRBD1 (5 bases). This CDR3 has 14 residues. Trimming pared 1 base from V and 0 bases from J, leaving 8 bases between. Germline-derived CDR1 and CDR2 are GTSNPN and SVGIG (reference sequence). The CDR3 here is CAWSATASTDTQYF. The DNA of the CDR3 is TGTGCCTGGAGTGCGACAGCTAGCACAGATACGCAGTATTTT.

The CDR3 DNA reads TGTGCCAGCAGCCCAATAGGGTTAGGGGAGAGGTTTGCCTACAATGAGCAGTTCTTC. Protein sequence: CASSPIGLGERFAYNEQFF. The chain joins TRBV7-9 to TRBJ2-1; D tentatively fits TRBD1 or TRBD2 (5 bases each). The germline V gene has CDR1 SEHNR and CDR2 FQNEAQ (reference sequence). V was clipped by 5 bases and J by 2 bases, with 25 bases between them. The CDR3 contains 19 residues.